The 5 T cell receptor beta chains listed next were all sequenced from one sample in a study of a mutant IDH1 vaccine in newly diagnosed glioma listed by TCRdb under 2021. The library was produced with the immunoSEQ multiplex PCR assay. The clones in this table, taken by TCRdb from immuneACCESS, are in-frame only. Not every clone is retained; where verified, under half of the shortfall comes from an unresolved V gene, and the cause of the rest is unknown. The sample data list roughly 21,000 clones, and around 85% of these were observed just once. The ten largest make up 5.4% of the sample. Per the publication, the time point label means: baseline, week 1 (first vaccination visit). Interpreted using the paper, the treatment or condition label stands for: pre-vaccination baseline after standard-of-care therapy. Sequencing was performed on PBMCs, taken from a glioma patient treated with radiotherapy, temozolomide or both. The receptors originated from a man aged 40-55 years with glioma.

The rearrangement uses TRBV29-1 and TRBJ2-1; D is unresolved. Germline values: CDR1 SQVTM, CDR2 ANQGSEA. This CDR3 is 12 amino acids long. Trimming stripped 4 bases from V and 2 bases from J, with 6 bases between. The CDR3 nucleotides read TGCAGCGTTGGAGAGCCCTACAATGAGCAGTTCTTC. It translates to CSVGEPYNEQFF.

This clone has only a few counts. The chain uses TRBV6-5 and TRBJ1-1, with 7 bases aligning to TRBD1. The CDR3 has 12 amino acids. From germline, CDR1 is MNHEY and CDR2 SVGAGI. Trimming removed 8 bases from V and 3 bases from J; junction bases left unmatched: 3. CDR3 sequence: CASLGQYTEAFF. As DNA, the CDR3 is TGTGCCAGCTTGGGACAGTACACTGAAGCTTTCTTT.

This clone was seen a single time. The chain joins TRBV4-3 to TRBJ1-5; D is unclear. Germline-derived CDR1 and CDR2 are LGHNA and YSLEER. V was trimmed by 0 bases and J by 4 bases, leaving 7 bases between them. The CDR3 covers 14 residues. The CDR3 here is CASSQDRINQPQHF. CDR3 DNA: TGCGCCAGCAGCCAAGACAGAATAAATCAGCCCCAGCATTTT.

Only one count was recorded for this clone. The chain carries TRBV5-4 and TRBJ2-5; D call uncertain. Germline CDR1 reads SGHNT; CDR2 reads YYREEE (reference sequence). The CDR3 runs 14 residues. V was shortened by 4 bases and J by 2 bases, with 12 bases between the two germline ends. Here the CDR3 DNA reads TGTGCCAGCAGCCCCGGGTCGAGTCAAGAGACCCAGTACTTC. The encoded protein is CASSPGSSQETQYF.

The chain has TRBV6-1 and TRBJ1-1; 8 nucleotides line up with TRBD1. From germline, CDR1 is MNHNS and CDR2 SASEGT. With 3 bases clipped from V and 8 bases from J, the junction kept 11 bases outside the gene matches. CDR3 length: 15 residues. This CDR3 is CASSDPRTGQYEAFF. In nucleotides, the CDR3 is TGTGCCAGCAGTGACCCCCGGACAGGGCAATACGAAGCTTTCTTT.